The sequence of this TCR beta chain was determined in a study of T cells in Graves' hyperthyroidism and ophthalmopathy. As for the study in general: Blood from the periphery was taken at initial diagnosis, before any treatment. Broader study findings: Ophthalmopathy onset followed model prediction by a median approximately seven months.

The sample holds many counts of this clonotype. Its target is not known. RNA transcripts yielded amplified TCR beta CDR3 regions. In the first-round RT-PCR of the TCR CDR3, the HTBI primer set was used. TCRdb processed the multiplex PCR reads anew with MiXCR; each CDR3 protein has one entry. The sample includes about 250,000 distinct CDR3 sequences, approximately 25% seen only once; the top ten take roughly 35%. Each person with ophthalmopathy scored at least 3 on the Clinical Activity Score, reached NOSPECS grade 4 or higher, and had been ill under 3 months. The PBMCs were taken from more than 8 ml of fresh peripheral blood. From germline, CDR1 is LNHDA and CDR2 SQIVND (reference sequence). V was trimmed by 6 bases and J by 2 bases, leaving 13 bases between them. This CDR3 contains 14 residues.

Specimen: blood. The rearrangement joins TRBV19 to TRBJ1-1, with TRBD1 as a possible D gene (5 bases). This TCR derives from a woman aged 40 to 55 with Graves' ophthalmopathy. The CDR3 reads CASRFKWGNTEAFF. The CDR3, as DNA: TGTGCCAGTAGGTTCAAGTGGGGCAACACTGAAGCTTTCTTT.